A selection of T cell receptor beta chains follows, all from one sample in a study of metastatic and nonmetastatic thyroid tumors. TCRdb re-called the PCR reads via MiXCR. Here the sample spans 21,000 or so clones, approximately 19% being singletons. Sequencing was performed on blood. Receptors originate from a female donor with papillary thyroid cancer or a benign thyroid nodule (not recorded which). Some clones in this sample may be carry-over from other donors' samples. Both conserved end residues are part of each CDR3. Each record gives: D gene, clone size, J gene, V gene, CDR3 protein, CDR3 DNA. A D gene is named only where the DNA matches it firmly. Part of the rows lack a size; the others show once, few, many or a class for expanded clones.

>-|-|TRBJ1-2|TRBV30
CAWSVLASGGYTF
TGTGCCTGGAGTGTACTCGCATCGGGCGGCTACACCTTC
>TRBD1|medium-sized|TRBJ1-2|TRBV28
CASRSQVQGFRGYTF
TGTGCCAGCAGATCCCAGGTACAGGGGTTCCGGGGCTACACCTTC
>TRBD1|many|TRBJ1-1|TRBV28
CASSHLGQGRNTEAFF
TGTGCCAGCAGTCACCTGGGACAGGGGAGGAACACTGAAGCTTTCTTT
>-|few|TRBJ2-3|TRBV12-3/TRBV12-4
CASSLGSPGVQGTQYF
TGTGCCAGCAGTTTGGGTTCCCCGGGCGTCCAGGGTACGCAGTATTTT
>-|many|TRBJ2-2|TRBV6-1
CASTPKTGLTGELFF
TGTGCCAGCACCCCGAAGACAGGTCTCACCGGGGAGCTGTTTTTT
>TRBD1|-|TRBJ2-7|TRBV6-9
CASSSRWDRCPYDQYF
TGTGCCAGCAGTTCACGATGGGACAGGTGTCCCTACGATCAGTACTTC
>-|many|TRBJ2-4|TRBV27
CASSSTYSVRGKNIQYF
TGTGCCAGCAGTTCTACTTACTCAGTCCGGGGCAAAAACATTCAGTACTTC
>-|many|TRBJ2-7|TRBV20-1
CSARVHSTYEQYF
TGCAGTGCTAGAGTGCACTCAACCTACGAGCAGTACTTC
>TRBD1|-|TRBJ1-5|TRBV11-2
CASSPGTGGNQPQHF
TGTGCCAGCAGCCCCGGGACAGGGGGTAACCAGCCCCAGCATTTT
>TRBD1|many|TRBJ1-3|TRBV5-6
CASSLAGQGAGNTIYF
TGTGCCAGCAGCTTGGCGGGACAGGGGGCTGGAAACACCATATATTTT
>-|many|TRBJ1-2|TRBV2
CASIDSRTPTGYTF
TGTGCCAGCATAGATTCGAGGACACCAACCGGCTACACCTTC
>-|many|TRBJ2-1|TRBV30
CAWSWLNEQFF
TGTGCCTGGTCATGGTTAAATGAGCAGTTCTTC
>TRBD1|few|TRBJ2-5|TRBV5-4
CASSPQGAKETQYF
TGTGCCAGCAGCCCTCAGGGGGCAAAAGAGACCCAGTACTTC
>TRBD1|-|TRBJ1-5|TRBV30
CAWSLPGGQGAKTQNF
TGTGCCTGGAGCCTCCCGGGGGGACAGGGGGCTAAGACCCAGAATTTT
>-|-|TRBJ2-3|TRBV20-1
CSATPTDTQYF
TGCAGTGCTACACCCACAGATACGCAGTATTTT
>-|few|TRBJ1-6|TRBV19
CASREALSPLHF
TGTGCCAGTAGGGAGGCCCTTTCACCCCTCCACTTT
>TRBD1|many|TRBJ2-4|TRBV19
CASSMGQSKNIQYF
TGTGCCAGTAGTATGGGACAGTCCAAAAACATTCAGTACTTC
>TRBD2|-|TRBJ2-2|TRBV9
CASSVQAGENTGELFF
TGTGCCAGCAGCGTACAAGCGGGAGAGAACACCGGGGAGCTGTTTTTT
>-|many|TRBJ2-6|TRBV5-1
CASSSTTVSGANVLTF
TGCGCCAGCAGCTCGACGACAGTCTCTGGGGCCAACGTCCTGACTTTC
>-|many|TRBJ2-2|TRBV19
CASNIQGPGELFF
TGTGCCAGTAACATACAGGGTCCCGGGGAGCTGTTTTTT
>-|-|TRBJ1-5|TRBV20-1
CSARTYGIQPQHF
TGCAGTGCTAGAACCTATGGGATACAGCCCCAGCATTTT
>TRBD2|many|TRBJ2-3|TRBV20-1
CSVILAGTDTQYF
TGCAGTGTTATTCTAGCGGGCACAGATACGCAGTATTTT
>TRBD2|many|TRBJ2-1|TRBV20-1
CSTSSGGNNNEQFF
TGCAGTACATCTAGCGGAGGGAATAACAATGAGCAGTTCTTC
>TRBD1|many|TRBJ1-2|TRBV20-1
CSAKTGGGSGYTF
TGCAGTGCCAAAACAGGGGGCGGGAGTGGCTACACCTTC
>TRBD2|few|TRBJ2-1|TRBV11-3
CASSLDRLAGVDNEQFF
TGTGCCAGCAGCTTAGATAGGCTAGCGGGAGTTGATAATGAGCAGTTCTTC
>TRBD2|medium-sized|TRBJ2-1|TRBV12-3/TRBV12-4
CASSLIAGGSNEQFF
TGTGCCAGCAGTTTAATAGCGGGAGGGAGCAATGAGCAGTTCTTC
>-|many|TRBJ1-5|TRBV7-2
CASSSQGYQPQHF
TGTGCCAGCAGCTCACAGGGTTATCAGCCCCAGCATTTT
>-|medium-sized|TRBJ2-5|TRBV12-3/TRBV12-4
CASNRIGRGETQYF
TGTGCCAGCAATCGAATCGGGAGAGGGGAGACCCAGTACTTC
>TRBD1|few|TRBJ2-2|TRBV6-1
CASRWTGNTGELFF
TGTGCCAGCAGGTGGACAGGAAACACCGGGGAGCTTTTTTTT
>-|many|TRBJ1-4|TRBV6-1
CAGSREFREKLFF
TGTGCCGGATCAAGAGAGTTTAGGGAAAAACTGTTTTTT
>-|many|TRBJ2-5|TRBV30
CAWSVGETQYF
TGTGCCTGGAGTGTAGGGGAGACCCAGTACTTC
>-|many|TRBJ2-2|TRBV5-6
CASSSTMTPGEAGELFF
TGTGCCAGCAGTTCCACCATGACCCCAGGGGAAGCCGGGGAGCTGTTTTTT
>-|once|TRBJ2-7|TRBV6-1
CASSELMGTEPYF
TGTGCCAGCAGTGAGCTCATGGGGACCGAGCCGTACTTC
>TRBD2|many|TRBJ2-7|TRBV7-2
CASSFSGGLEQYF
TGTGCCAGCAGCTTTTCGGGGGGGCTCGAGCAGTACTTC
>-|many|TRBJ1-2|TRBV4-1
CASSQVIIRVFGYTF
TGCGCCAGCAGCCAAGTTATAATAAGGGTTTTTGGCTACACCTTC
>TRBD2|many|TRBJ2-5|TRBV7-7
CASSQSGGGAVETQYF
TGTGCTAGCAGCCAGTCCGGCGGGGGGGCGGTAGAGACCCAGTACTTC
>TRBD2|many|TRBJ2-5|TRBV5-1
CASRSGGRGEETQYF
TGCGCCAGCAGATCTGGAGGCCGGGGGGAAGAGACCCAGTACTTC
>-|many|TRBJ1-2|TRBV5-6
CASSLRAGPRYTF
TGTGCCAGCAGCTTGCGGGCAGGGCCGCGCTACACCTTC
>TRBD1|-|TRBJ2-7|TRBV20-1
CSADYGTGGSYEQYF
TGCAGTGCTGACTACGGGACAGGGGGCTCCTACGAGCAGTACTTC
>TRBD2|few|TRBJ2-5|TRBV28
CASSPSGGLETQYF
TGTGCCAGCAGCCCCAGCGGGGGCCTCGAGACCCAGTACTTC
>TRBD2|many|TRBJ2-5|TRBV5-1
CASSWGLAGDETQYF
TGCGCCAGCAGCTGGGGACTAGCGGGAGACGAGACCCAGTACTTC
>TRBD2|many|TRBJ2-7|TRBV14
CASSPGGDGPYEQYF
TGTGCCAGCAGCCCCGGGGGGGACGGCCCCTACGAGCAGTACTTC
>TRBD2|-|TRBJ2-2|TRBV2
CASRAGGGAFGELFF
TGTGCCAGCAGAGCAGGCGGGGGGGCCTTCGGGGAGCTGTTTTTT
>TRBD2|many|TRBJ2-7|TRBV11-1
CASSSPIAGYEQYF
TGTGCCAGCAGCTCCCCTATAGCGGGCTACGAGCAGTACTTC
>TRBD1|many|TRBJ1-5|TRBV10-3
CAISEEGARQPQHF
TGTGCCATCAGTGAGGAGGGGGCGCGGCAGCCCCAGCATTTT
>-|many|TRBJ1-2|TRBV20-1
CSVPTGVYGYTF
TGCAGTGTCCCGACAGGCGTTTATGGCTACACCTTC
>-|many|TRBJ2-5|TRBV20-1
CSASSFIGTYQETQYF
TGCAGTGCTAGTTCTTTCATCGGAACGTACCAAGAGACCCAGTACTTC